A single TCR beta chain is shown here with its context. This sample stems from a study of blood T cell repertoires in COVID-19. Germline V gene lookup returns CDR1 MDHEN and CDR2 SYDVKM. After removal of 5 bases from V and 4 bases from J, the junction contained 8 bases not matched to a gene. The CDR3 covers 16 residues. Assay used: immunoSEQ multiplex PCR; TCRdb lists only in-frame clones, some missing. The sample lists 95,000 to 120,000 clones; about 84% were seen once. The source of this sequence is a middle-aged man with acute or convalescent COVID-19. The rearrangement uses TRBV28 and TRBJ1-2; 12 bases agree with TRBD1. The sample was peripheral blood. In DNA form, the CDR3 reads TGTGCCAGCAGTGCTCCCCCGGGACAGGGGGCCTATGGCTACACCTTC. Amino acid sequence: CASSAPPGQGAYGYTF.